Listed below are T cell receptor beta chains from one sample, sequenced in a study of T cell repertoires in cytomegalovirus infection. Via MiXCR, TCRdb re-called the reads, giving one row per CDR3 protein. The sample records roughly 730,000 distinct CDR3 sequences, roughly 30% being singletons. Antigen specificity for these receptors is unknown. Sequencing used cultured PBMCs, obtained from culture after CMV antigen stimulation. All receptors derive from a human donor in good health (CMV status not recorded). Some clones in this sample may be carry-over from other donors' samples. The CDR3 runs from the conserved cysteine through the conserved F or W. The D gene is left open where the match is weak. For some rows the clone size is stated as once, few or many, or as a class when expanded; others skip it.

V gene	clone size	J gene	D gene	CDR3 protein	CDR3 DNA
TRBV7-9	.	TRBJ2-5	TRBD1	CASSLGDRGMETQYF	TGTGCCAGCAGCTTAGGGGACAGGGGAATGGAGACCCAGTACTTC
TRBV18	.	TRBJ1-3	.	CASSPGIAGNTIYF	TGTGCCAGCTCACCAGGGATTGCTGGAAACACCATATATTTT
TRBV4-3	.	TRBJ1-1	TRBD1	CASSQDRTGGTEAFF	TGCGCCAGCAGCCAAGATAGGACAGGGGGAACTGAAGCTTTCTTT
TRBV11-2	few	TRBJ2-1	.	CASSSTAALAPSEQFF	TGTGCCAGCAGCTCCACCGCCGCCCTTGCCCCCAGCGAGCAGTTCTTC
TRBV11-2	.	TRBJ1-2	.	CASSSRLANYGYTF	TGTGCCAGCAGCTCGAGGTTAGCTAACTATGGCTACACCTTC
TRBV2	.	TRBJ2-3	TRBD1	CASSEPSRGNTQYF	TGTGCCAGCAGTGAACCATCCAGGGGGAATACGCAGTATTTT
TRBV6-2/TRBV6-3	.	TRBJ2-3	.	CASSISYGDTQYF	TGTGCCAGCAGCATATCCTACGGGGATACGCAGTATTTT
TRBV2	few	TRBJ2-3	TRBD2	CASAGGQSTDTQYF	TGTGCCAGCGCGGGGGGGCAAAGCACAGATACGCAGTATTTT
TRBV11-2	.	TRBJ2-1	TRBD1	CASSVGQGEGEQFF	TGTGCCAGCAGCGTCGGACAGGGGGAGGGTGAGCAGTTCTTC
TRBV20-1	.	TRBJ2-3	.	CSAIFQGGDTQYF	TGCAGTGCTATTTTCCAGGGGGGAGATACGCAGTATTTT
TRBV28	few	TRBJ2-7	.	CASSPVTSNPRQTPDEQYF	TGTGCCAGCAGTCCAGTGACCTCCAACCCAAGACAGACCCCCGACGAGCAGTACTTC
TRBV4-1	.	TRBJ2-2	.	CASSQDPRGATGELFF	TGCGCCAGCAGCCAAGATCCCAGGGGTGCCACCGGGGAGCTGTTTTTT
TRBV18	.	TRBJ2-4	TRBD1	CASSPDDRVGRGYF	TGTGCCAGCTCACCAGACGACAGGGTAGGACGGGGATACTTC
TRBV6-2/TRBV6-3	.	TRBJ2-1	.	CASSYRTSNEQFF	TGTGCCAGCAGTTACAGAACTAGCAATGAGCAGTTCTTC
TRBV12-3/TRBV12-4	.	TRBJ1-3	.	CASSRYRDLGNTIYF	TGTGCCAGCAGTAGATACAGGGATCTTGGAAACACCATATATTTT
TRBV4-1	few	TRBJ1-2	TRBD1	CASSPSPGGNYGYTF	TGCGCCAGCAGCCCCTCTCCAGGGGGGAACTATGGCTACACCTTC
TRBV20-1	.	TRBJ2-1	TRBD2	CSAKLAGGIEQFF	TGCAGTGCTAAACTAGCGGGAGGTATTGAGCAGTTCTTC
TRBV6-1	.	TRBJ2-1	TRBD2	CASSAGLAGVNEQFF	TGTGCCAGCAGTGCGGGACTAGCGGGAGTGAATGAGCAGTTCTTC
TRBV7-8	.	TRBJ1-5	.	CASSLWEGQGNQPQHF	TGTGCCAGCAGCTTGTGGGAGGGCCAGGGCAATCAGCCCCAGCATTTT
TRBV7-6	many	TRBJ2-1	.	CASAYTRDNKFF	TGTGCCAGCGCTTATACCCGGGACAATAAGTTCTTC
TRBV18	.	TRBJ1-1	TRBD1	CASSDSIRRGRASGAEAFF	TGTGCCAGCTCTGACTCCATACGCAGGGGGCGAGCCTCAGGGGCTGAAGCTTTCTTT
TRBV6-5	few	TRBJ1-2	.	CASSSFEGGNYGYTF	TGTGCCAGCAGTTCCTTCGAGGGGGGGAACTATGGCTACACCTTC
TRBV19	.	TRBJ2-3	.	CASSMASGTDTQYF	TGTGCCAGTAGTATGGCTAGCGGCACAGATACGCAGTATTTT
TRBV28	.	TRBJ1-5	.	CASSFVARHSNQPQHF	TGTGCCAGCAGTTTTGTGGCTCGGCATAGCAATCAGCCCCAGCATTTT
TRBV28	few	TRBJ1-1	.	CASRRELLNMNTEAFF	TGTGCCAGCAGGAGGGAGCTCCTTAACATGAACACTGAAGCTTTCTTT
TRBV4-3	.	TRBJ2-5	TRBD2	CASSRGVAGVETQYF	TGCGCCAGCAGCCGAGGAGTAGCGGGAGTCGAGACCCAGTACTTC
TRBV19	few	TRBJ1-2	TRBD1	CACLKGTDGYTF	TGTGCCTGCTTAAAGGGGACAGATGGCTACACCTTC
TRBV11-2	.	TRBJ1-4	.	CASSQGYRSEKLFF	TGTGCCAGCAGCCAAGGGTACAGGAGTGAAAAACTGTTTTTT
TRBV6-1	.	TRBJ2-3	.	CASSEAGTWADTQYF	TGTGCCAGCAGTGAGGCGGGGACTTGGGCAGATACGCAGTATTTT
TRBV10-3	few	TRBJ1-6	TRBD1	CAISRTGDNSPLHF	TGTGCCATCAGTCGGACAGGGGATAATTCACCCCTCCACTTT
TRBV7-9	.	TRBJ1-1	.	CASSLAGVEAFF	TGTGCCAGCAGCTTAGCTGGGGTCGAAGCTTTCTTT
TRBV7-2	few	TRBJ2-5	TRBD1	CASSLDRQGTQYF	TGTGCCAGCAGCTTAGACCGACAGGGTACCCAGTACTTC
TRBV7-2	many	TRBJ1-2	.	CASSLADGNYGYTF	TGTGCCAGCAGCTTAGCCGACGGTAACTATGGCTACACCTTC
TRBV6-2/TRBV6-3	.	TRBJ2-2	.	CASSPLQGTGELFF	TGTGCCAGCAGTCCCTTACAGGGCACCGGGGAGCTGTTTTTT
TRBV7-9	.	TRBJ1-1	.	CASSLSQGRNTEAFF	TGTGCCAGCAGCTTGTCCCAGGGCCGGAACACTGAAGCTTTCTTT
TRBV6-8	.	TRBJ2-3	.	CASSRRLSSTDTQYF	TGTGCCAGCAGTCGTCGGCTGTCTAGCACAGATACGCAGTATTTT
TRBV20-1	.	TRBJ2-7	.	CSASETGTPAAHEQYF	TGCAGTGCTTCCGAAACCGGGACCCCGGCGGCCCACGAGCAGTACTTC
TRBV7-2	few	TRBJ2-1	.	CASSLGGPQAYNEQFF	TGTGCCAGCAGCTTAGGGGGCCCCCAGGCCTACAATGAGCAGTTCTTC
TRBV20-1	few	TRBJ2-7	.	CSASALRGRIFSYEQYF	TGCAGTGCTAGCGCCCTCCGGGGCAGAATATTCTCCTACGAGCAGTACTTC
TRBV6-1	.	TRBJ2-5	TRBD1	CASSSLQGTGLETQYF	TGTGCCAGCAGTTCCCTACAAGGGACAGGGTTAGAGACCCAGTACTTC
TRBV27	few	TRBJ2-1	TRBD2	CASRGLAVNEQFF	TGTGCCAGTAGAGGACTAGCTGTTAATGAGCAGTTCTTC
TRBV4-1	.	TRBJ1-1	.	CASSTSGGNTEAFF	TGCGCCAGCAGCACTTCGGGGGGGAACACTGAAGCTTTCTTT
TRBV19	few	TRBJ2-7	.	CASSLQEGSGEQYF	TGTGCCAGTAGTCTTCAGGAGGGTTCAGGCGAGCAGTACTTC
TRBV19	.	TRBJ2-7	.	CASSIRGSEQYF	TGTGCCAGTAGTATCCGGGGATCCGAGCAGTACTTC
TRBV12-3/TRBV12-4	few	TRBJ1-4	TRBD1	CASRPPGQGFRKLFF	TGTGCCAGCAGACCCCCGGGACAGGGTTTTCGAAAACTGTTTTTT
TRBV12-3/TRBV12-4	few	TRBJ1-6	.	CASSLFPPLHF	TGTGCCAGCAGTTTATTCCCACCCCTCCACTTT
TRBV12-3/TRBV12-4	few	TRBJ1-1	.	CASSSLMGNTEAFF	TGTGCCAGCAGTTCCCTCATGGGTAACACTGAAGCTTTCTTT
TRBV7-8	many	TRBJ1-3	.	CASSADRQDWGSGNTIYF	TGTGCCAGCAGCGCCGATCGACAGGATTGGGGCTCTGGAAACACCATATATTTT
TRBV4-2	few	TRBJ1-1	.	CASSQGGLGEAFF	TGTGCCAGCAGCCAAGGGGGTTTGGGTGAAGCTTTCTTT
TRBV6-6	.	TRBJ1-1	TRBD1	CASSYRTGGGTEAFF	TGTGCCAGCAGTTACCGGACAGGGGGAGGCACTGAAGCTTTCTTT
TRBV7-2	few	TRBJ2-5	.	CASSPSGDQETQYF	TGTGCCAGCAGCCCTTCAGGGGACCAAGAGACCCAGTACTTC
TRBV7-6	.	TRBJ2-3	.	CASEVAGSDTQYF	TGTGCCAGCGAAGTGGCAGGGTCCGATACGCAGTATTTT
TRBV4-1	.	TRBJ2-3	TRBD2	CASSQVEAGGDTQYF	TGCGCCAGCAGCCAAGTAGAAGCGGGGGGGGATACGCAGTATTTT
TRBV27	.	TRBJ1-3	.	CASSPLRAGNTIYF	TGTGCCAGCAGTCCCCTTCGGGCCGGAAACACCATATATTTT
TRBV2	.	TRBJ2-5	TRBD1	CASSLNRGRQETQYF	TGTGCCAGCAGTCTGAACAGGGGACGGCAAGAGACCCAGTACTTC